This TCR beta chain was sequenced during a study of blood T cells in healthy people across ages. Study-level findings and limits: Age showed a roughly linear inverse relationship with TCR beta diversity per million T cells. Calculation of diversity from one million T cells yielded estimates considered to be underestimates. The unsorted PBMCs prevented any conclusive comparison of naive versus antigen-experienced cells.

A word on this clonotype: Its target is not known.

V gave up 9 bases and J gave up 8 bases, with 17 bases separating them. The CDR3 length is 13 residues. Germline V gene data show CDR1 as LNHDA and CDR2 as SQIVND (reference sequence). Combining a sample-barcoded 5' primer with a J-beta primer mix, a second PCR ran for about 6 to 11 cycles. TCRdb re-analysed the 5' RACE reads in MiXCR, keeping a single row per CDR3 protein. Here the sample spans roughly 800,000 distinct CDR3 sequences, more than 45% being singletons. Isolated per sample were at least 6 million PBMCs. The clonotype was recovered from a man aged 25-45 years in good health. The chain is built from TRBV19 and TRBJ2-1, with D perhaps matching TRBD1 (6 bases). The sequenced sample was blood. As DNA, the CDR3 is TGTGCCAGCCAAGGGGGTCGCGTCCATGAGCAGTTCTTC. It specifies CASQGGRVHEQFF.